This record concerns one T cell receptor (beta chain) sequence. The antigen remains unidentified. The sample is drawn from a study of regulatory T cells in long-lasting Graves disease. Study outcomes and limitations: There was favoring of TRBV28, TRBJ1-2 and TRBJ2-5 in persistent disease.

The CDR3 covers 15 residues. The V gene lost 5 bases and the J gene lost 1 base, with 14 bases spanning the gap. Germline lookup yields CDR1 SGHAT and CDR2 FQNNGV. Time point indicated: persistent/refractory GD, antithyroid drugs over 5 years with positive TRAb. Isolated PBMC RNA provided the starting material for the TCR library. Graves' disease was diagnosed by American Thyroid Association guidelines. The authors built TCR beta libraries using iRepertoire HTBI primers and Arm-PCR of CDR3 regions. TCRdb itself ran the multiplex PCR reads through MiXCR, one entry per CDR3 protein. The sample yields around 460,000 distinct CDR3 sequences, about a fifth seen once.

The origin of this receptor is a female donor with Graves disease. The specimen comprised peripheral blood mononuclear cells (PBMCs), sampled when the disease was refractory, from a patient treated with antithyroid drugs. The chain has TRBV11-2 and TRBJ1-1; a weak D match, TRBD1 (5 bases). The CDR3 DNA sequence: TGTGCCAGCAGCCCACGGACAAACCAGAACACTGAAGCTTTCTTT. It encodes CASSPRTNQNTEAFF.